The entry below describes one T cell receptor beta chain. Its antigen remains unknown. The data were produced by immunoSEQ multiplex PCR, yet TCRdb's version contains in-frame clones alone and is incomplete. The data hold 100,000 or so clones, with 90% observed a single time. This sample was taken from a study of OX40 agonist ivuxolimab in advanced cancers. For the study at large: Dosing consisted of intravenous ivuxolimab at 0.01 to 10 mg/kg every 2 weeks. General study findings and limits: The authors also found low normalized T-cell clonal expansion in some nonresponders. CD8+ T cells (on average) carried more expanded clones than CD4+ T cells. At doses 0.1 to 3.0 mg/kg, CD4+ and CD8+ clones expanded.

The receptor comes from an adult with an advanced solid tumor such as melanoma, head and neck, liver or kidney cancer. The sample was CD4+ or CD8+ T cells sorted from blood, taken in a trial of the OX40 agonist ivuxolimab.

CDR3 amino acids: CASRAGQETQYF. The DNA of the CDR3 is TGTGCCAGCAGGGCAGGGCAAGAGACCCAGTACTTC. The chain joins TRBV27 to TRBJ2-5, with TRBD1 as a possible D gene (5 bases). Germline CDR1 reads MNHEY; CDR2 reads SMNVEV (reference sequence). CDR3 size: 12 residues. Trimming removed 6 bases from V and 2 bases from J, with 7 bases in between.